These 13 T cell receptor beta chains originate from one sample sequenced in a study of technical replicates of blood from a handful of donors. Profiling relied on immunoSEQ multiplex PCR, and the TCRdb table lists in-frame clones only, not all of them. In the table there are approximately 100,000 clones, about 94% of which are singletons. Sequenced input: T cells isolated from PBMCs. These receptors were taken from a human donor in good health.

The rearrangement joins TRBV9 to TRBJ1-1; 12 bases are a match to TRBD1. J lost 8 bases, V lost 2 bases, and 4 bases had no gene match. Germline assignment: CDR1 SGDLS and CDR2 YYNGEE. CDR3 size: 14 residues. The CDR3 nucleotides read TGTGCCAGCAGCGTTGGGACAGGGGGCCCCGAAGCTTTCTTT. Translation: CASSVGTGGPEAFF.

The chain combines TRBV11-2 with TRBJ2-7, with no clear D. The ends were cut back, 2 bases at V and 1 base at J, with 12 bases in the middle. This CDR3 contains 15 residues. Germline CDR1 SGHAT, CDR2 FQNNGV. CDR3 amino acids: CASSLLRSTSYEQYF. CDR3 DNA sequence: TGTGCCAGCAGCTTACTGCGGAGTACATCCTACGAGCAGTACTTC.

The chain combines TRBV11-2 with TRBJ2-7, with TRBD1 identical over 12 bases. Trimming removed 5 bases from V and 2 bases from J; junction bases left unmatched: 10. Germline assignment: CDR1 SGHAT and CDR2 FQNNGV. The CDR3 sequence is 17 residues long. The CDR3 DNA reads TGTGCCAGCAGCCGTGGGACAGGGGGCACCGAAACCTACGAGCAGTACTTC. Its translation is CASSRGTGGTETYEQYF.

This clone has only one observation. The CDR3: CASSSGGAYNEQFF. The CDR3 nucleotides read TGCGCCAGCAGCTCAGGGGGAGCCTACAATGAGCAGTTCTTC. V is TRBV5-1 and J is TRBJ2-1; 7 bases align to TRBD1. Germline CDR1 SGHRS, CDR2 YFSETQ. The CDR3 loop spans 14 amino acids. J was trimmed by 2 bases and V by 3 bases; bases with no gene match: 2.

The rearrangement joins TRBV7-2 to TRBJ2-1, with D possibly being TRBD1 (5 bases). Trimming took off 1 base at V and 8 bases at J, with 15 bases between the two ends. Germline V gives CDR1 SGHTA, CDR2 FQGNSA. CDR3 length equals 15 residues. The CDR3 protein is CASSLDRGTGDEQFF. The CDR3 DNA is TGTGCCAGCAGCTTAGATAGGGGCACGGGTGATGAGCAGTTCTTC.

V is TRBV29-1 and J is TRBJ2-3, with D hard to call. Germline CDR1 reads SQVTM; CDR2 reads ANQGSEA. The germline V and J ends were trimmed by 5 bases and 3 bases, with 18 bases remaining between them. The CDR3 covers 15 residues. CDR3 region: CSVSASWWYTDTQYF. CDR3 in DNA: TGCAGCGTTTCGGCTAGTTGGTGGTATACAGATACGCAGTATTTT.

V usage is TRBV10-3 and J usage is TRBJ2-7; perhaps TRBD2 as D (5 bases). The germline V gene encodes CDR1 ENHRY and CDR2 SYGVKD. This CDR3 comprises 15 residues. The V end lost 3 bases, the J end lost 1 base, and 13 bases lay between the germline ends. The CDR3 bases are TGTGCCATCAGTGAATCCCTCCCGGGGTCCTACGAGCAGTACTTC. Amino acids: CAISESLPGSYEQYF.

The rearrangement links TRBV28 to TRBJ2-7; a weak D match, TRBD1 (5 bases). Germline V CDR1 and CDR2: MDHEN, SYDVKM. Trimming shortened V by 6 bases and J by 6 bases, and 18 bases separated the two germline ends. The CDR3 contains 14 residues. The CDR3: CASRSPGQGLEQYF. CDR3 DNA: TGTGCCAGCAGGTCCCCCGGGCAGGGCCTCGAGCAGTACTTC.

The count of this clone is one. The rearrangement joins TRBV7-2 to TRBJ2-7, with 11 nucleotides matching TRBD2. From germline, CDR1 is SGHTA and CDR2 FQGNSA. V gave up 5 bases and J gave up 5 bases; unmatched junction bases: 5. The CDR3 is 14 residues long. This chain's CDR3 is CASSILAGAHEQYF. In DNA, the CDR3 is TGTGCCAGCAGCATACTAGCGGGAGCCCACGAGCAGTACTTC.

The V gene is TRBV19, the J gene TRBJ1-2; D may be TRBD1 (5 bases). V was cut by 3 bases and J by 3 bases, with 14 bases left in between. The CDR3 contains 15 residues. The germline CDR1 and CDR2 sequences are LNHDA and SQIVND (reference sequence). In DNA, the CDR3 is TGTGCCAGTAGTATCCCGCGCAGGGTTGACTATGGCTACACCTTC. It is translated as CASSIPRRVDYGYTF.

In its sample, this clone was seen a few times. V gene TRBV6-1 combines with J gene TRBJ2-3, with D tentatively TRBD1 (5 bases). CDR3 length equals 13 residues. Germline V gene sequence: CDR1 MNHNS, CDR2 SASEGT. V lost 4 bases to trimming and J lost 4 bases, with 9 bases between them. Here the CDR3 reads CASSGGSPDTQYF. The DNA of the CDR3 is TGTGCCAGCAGTGGGGGCAGCCCAGATACGCAGTATTTT.

The chain uses TRBV19 and TRBJ1-2, with 8 bases identical to TRBD1. Germline trimming cut 10 bases from V and 3 bases from J; bases unmatched to any gene: 13. The CDR3 consists of 15 residues. Germline assignment: CDR1 LNHDA and CDR2 SQIVND (reference sequence). The CDR3 DNA reads TGTGCCACCGGACGACCTACAGGGGGGGACTATGGCTACACCTTC. Its translation is CATGRPTGGDYGYTF.

This chain joins TRBV7-9 and TRBJ1-1; no reliable D call. This CDR3 has 14 residues. V was clipped by 1 base and J by 4 bases, with 10 bases between them. The germline V gene encodes CDR1 SEHNR and CDR2 FQNEAQ (reference sequence). In DNA form, the CDR3 reads TGTGCCAGCAGCTTAGAGTTGCGAAGCACTGAAGCTTTCTTT. Encoded protein: CASSLELRSTEAFF.